Sequencing of this T cell receptor (beta chain) was carried out in a study of early T cells in non-severe SARS-CoV-2 infection. Study summary: Investigators sequenced bulk RNA drawn from unsorted whole blood, and chains remained unpaired.

This clonotype was seen a few times. TCRdb independently ran MiXCR on the 5' RACE reads; one entry per CDR3 protein. In the table there are some 96,000 distinct CDR3 sequences, approximately 10% of which are singletons. V gave up 6 bases and J gave up 5 bases, with 20 bases separating them. CDR1 KGHSH and CDR2 LQKENI come from the germline V gene. The CDR3 contains 15 residues. The TCR was taken from an adult who was a healthcare worker with PCR-confirmed SARS-CoV-2 infection or an uninfected control (not recorded which). The chain has TRBV18 and TRBJ2-7; D is possibly TRBD1 or TRBD2 (5 bases each). The starting material was whole blood, obtained at baseline. The DNA of the CDR3 is TGTGCCAGCTCTCTCCTGGGTGGGGACGGGGACGAGCAGTACTTC. It codes for CASSLLGGDGDEQYF.